This T cell receptor beta chain was obtained from a study of Graves' ophthalmopathy and Graves' hyperthyroidism (dated by TCRdb to 2016 to 2018). About the full investigation: Peripheral blood was collected at initial diagnosis, prior to any treatment. The study used signatures of the TCR beta repertoire to tell Graves' ophthalmopathy apart from Graves' hyperthyroidism and to predict which patients would progress to ophthalmopathy. In total, 135 blood samples were TCR-sequenced: 43 ophthalmopathy, approximately 80 hyperthyroidism and about 17 hyperthyroidism-to-ophthalmopathy patients. To explore V-J signatures that distinguish ophthalmopathy from hyperthyroidism, a discovery set of around 100 patients was enrolled, made up of more than 40 with ophthalmopathy and 55 to 65 with stable hyperthyroidism. An independent validation cohort was composed of around 19 hyperthyroidism patients and 17 patients who later progressed from hyperthyroidism to ophthalmopathy. In several hyperthyroidism patients, the T-cell repertoires found in thyroid tissue were compared with those found in blood. Once sampling was done, hyperthyroidism patients were given methimazole at a starting dose of 30 mg daily, while ophthalmopathy patients were given high-dose intravenous methylprednisolone. The 90 or so discovery patients were randomly split 7:3 into training and test sets. On the study overall, not on this receptor specifically: No statistical method was used to set the sample size in advance, and the investigators knew which group each participant was assigned to. In cross-validation, the 13-signature model distinguished ophthalmopathy from stable hyperthyroidism with nearly 90% sensitivity and around 81% specificity, and in the test set the corresponding values were about 80% and 75%. In validation, the model predicted ophthalmopathy progression with over 60% sensitivity and 72.22% specificity; roughly eleven predicted patients were CT-confirmed with GO in a median of approximately 6.5 months. Most of the expanded thyroid clonotypes with a frequency above 0.001 were also detected in blood, and it was suggested that the thyroid immune response may be reflected by blood repertoires.

A patient counted as having stable hyperthyroidism if there was no progression to ophthalmopathy within 18 months of follow-up. The hyperthyroidism patients were 18 to 65 years old and newly diagnosed, with a disease duration of less than 2 months. Patients were excluded if they had other autoimmune diseases, uncontrolled infections, pregnancy or lactation. Diagnosis relied on clinical symptoms, serum thyroxine, TRAb, thyroid ultrasound and orbital computed tomography. Using Ficoll-Paque density gradient centrifugation, PBMCs were isolated from approximately 11 ml of fresh peripheral blood. Total RNA was extracted with Trizol reagent and quality-checked on an Agilent 2100 Bioanalyzer. For repertoire sequencing, the TCR beta CDR3 regions were amplified from RNA transcripts. The first round was an RT-PCR using HTBI primers with the Qiagen OneStep RT-PCR kit, and this first round was followed by a second-round multiplex PCR, then size selection and purification. Libraries were sequenced on an Illumina HiSeq2000 using paired-end 100 bp reads. Per the original workflow: SOAPnuke was used for read processing, and reads with adapters, uncalled bases, a mean Phred below 15, or no exact constant-primer or identifier match were discarded. COPE v1.2.5 was used to merge high-quality paired reads. Unique nucleotide sequences were defined as clonotypes and aligned to IMGT TRB V, D and J references using MiTCR v1.1. Analysis was restricted to V-J combinations with a frequency above 0.0001, which covered 98% to 99.2% of repertoires. A TCR clonal expansion and chaos score per V-J combination was defined as the ratio of F50 clonal expansion to chaos observed in the TCRdist matrix. Welch's t-statistics and random forest were used to reduce the features to about a dozen V-J combinations, which were then used as input to a naive Bayes classifier. Thyroid-blood repertoire similarity was quantified with the Morisita-Horn index. TCRdb passed the public sequencing reads through fastp at Q25 and MiXCR, retaining productive beta sequences. Every entry covers one CDR3 protein and lists the most common genes and DNA from its rows. The V and J calls and clone size are TCRdb's, not the authors'. The sample has just over 600,000 distinct CDR3 sequences on record, about 20% of them singletons. Around 6.5% of the sample comes from the top ten.

This clonotype was seen at least ten times. No antigen is known for it. One base away there is no much larger clone; base qualities are not given. Trimming costs V 5 bases and J 4 bases, and their ends lie 18 bases apart. From a lookup of the germline V gene, CDR1 and CDR2 are MNHEY and SVGEGT. The CDR3, cysteine through phenylalanine, is 16 amino acids long. CDR3 DNA is the only sequence kept; it has 48 bases, read in frame from the first base. The clonotype comes from a woman between 18 and 29 years old with stable Graves' hyperthyroidism. Some clones in this sample may be carry-over from other donors' samples. Donor details come from another sample of the same person, matched by shared clones. The receptor chain draws on TRBV6-2 or TRBV6-3 and TRBJ1-5; too little of a D gene remains to name it. Material for sequencing was peripheral blood. The bases read TGTGCCAGCAGTACTCACCGACCTGACGGAAATCAGCCCCAGCATTTT. The resulting protein is CASSTHRPDGNQPQHF.